This TCR beta chain was recovered during a study of T cells in Graves' hyperthyroidism and ophthalmopathy (dated by TCRdb to the late 2010s). Regarding the research as a whole: Peripheral blood was collected at initial diagnosis, before any treatment. After sampling, hyperthyroidism patients received methimazole starting at 30 mg daily, and ophthalmopathy patients received high-dose intravenous methylprednisolone. The paper describes TCR Vbeta CDR3 sequencing of 140 or so peripheral blood samples, made up of some 40 ophthalmopathy patients, approximately 73 hyperthyroidism patients and around 17 progressor patients. Prospective prediction of ophthalmopathy was tested in an independent validation cohort consisting of 18 hyperthyroidism patients and approximately 16 patients who later progressed to ophthalmopathy. For training and testing, the 80 to 100 patients in the discovery cohort were randomly divided in a 7:3 ratio. TCR V-J signatures able to tell the groups apart were searched for in a discovery cohort of 100 patients, of whom 43 had Graves' ophthalmopathy and about 60 had stable Graves' hyperthyroidism. The study also compared thyroid tissue and blood T-cell repertoires from more than five Graves' hyperthyroidism patients.

This clonotype was seen a handful of times. The antigen this receptor binds is unknown. No quality values exist for individual bases; no much larger clone is one base distant. General findings and caveats noted by the study authors: Most expanded thyroid clonotypes (frequency above 0.001) were also found in blood, which suggests that blood repertoires may mirror thyroid immune responses. No statistical method was used to set the sample size in advance, and investigators knew the group allocation. In cross-validation, a model built on a 13 V-J signature told ophthalmopathy apart from stable hyperthyroidism with 85% to 90% sensitivity and roughly 81% specificity, and in testing the same model reached 80%/75%. In validation, the model predicted progression to ophthalmopathy a median of about 6.8 months before onset, with about 64% sensitivity and roughly 72% specificity.

The TCR beta CDR3 regions were amplified from RNA transcripts. A first-round RT-PCR of the TCR CDR3 used the HTBI primer set with the Qiagen OneStep RT-PCR kit. Libraries were constructed in a second round of multiplex PCR, after which size selection and purification were carried out. Sequencing of the libraries was done on an Illumina HiSeq2000 using paired-end 100 bp reads. In the authors' own workflow: SOAPnuke was used to process the raw data, removing reads that contained adapters or uncalled bases, had a mean Phred below 15, or lacked an exact match to the constant primer or identifier. COPE v1.2.5 was used to merge the high-quality paired reads, and each unique nucleotide sequence was defined as a clonotype. MiTCR v1.1 was used to align the clonotypes against IMGT TRBV, TRBD and TRBJ reference segments. Analysis was restricted to V-J combinations with a frequency above 0.0001, which covered 99.2% of repertoires. The TCS score was defined as F50 (clonal expansion) divided by E x V (chaos), with BLOSUM62-based TCRdist calculated between CDR3 peptides within each V-J. Welch's t-statistics and random forest reduced approximately 520 V-J features to 13, which were used in a naive Bayes classifier (R e1071). Using fastp trimming at Q25 and MiXCR clonotype assembly, TCRdb reanalyzed the public sequencing data and kept in-frame beta chains. All rows with the same CDR3 protein become a single entry with the most common DNA and genes. None of the V and J calls come from the authors' own analysis; TCRdb made them. The sample data list over 250,000 distinct CDR3 sequences, and about 13% of these were observed just once. The ten biggest clones cover 34% of the sample.

There are 16 amino acids in the CDR3, from cysteine to phenylalanine inclusive. Only the CDR3 region is kept as DNA, spanning 48 bases read in frame from base 1. CDR1 and CDR2 are drawn from the germline V gene: MNHEY, SVGAGI. Trimming costs V 4 bases and J 7 bases, and their ends lie 19 bases apart. Ophthalmopathy patients had moderately to severely active disease, Clinical Activity Score of at least 3, NOSPECS grade of at least 4, and duration under 3 months. Exclusion was applied to patients with uncontrolled infections, other autoimmune diseases, pregnancy or lactation. Clinical symptoms, serum thyroxine and TRAb, thyroid ultrasound, and orbital computed tomography formed the basis for the diagnoses. Ficoll-Paque density gradient centrifugation was used to isolate PBMCs from around 10 ml of fresh peripheral blood. Trizol reagent was used to extract total RNA, and RNA quality was then checked on an Agilent 2100 Bioanalyzer.

This TCR derives from a woman aged 40 to 49 with Graves' ophthalmopathy. The material sequenced was blood. This sequence uses TRBV6-5 and TRBJ2-2; the D assignment is uncertain and may be TRBD1 or TRBD2, with 7 bases supporting each. The CDR3 here reads CASSLRQGGAGGELFF. The DNA sequence is given as TGTGCCAGCAGTTTACGACAGGGAGGGGCAGGCGGGGAGCTGTTTTTT.